These 19 T cell receptor beta chains came from one sample sequenced in a study of shared clonotypes between healthy human individuals. The method was immunoSEQ multiplex PCR; TCRdb's version includes in-frame clones alone and lacks a portion of them. The data hold about 2.5 million clones, with about nine tenths observed a single time. The specimen was naive CD4+ T cells from PBMCs. Subset indicated: CD45RA+ positively selected. These receptors came from a man in his late teens or twenties in good health. Some clones in this sample may be carry-over from other donors' samples.

This sequence joins TRBV19 and TRBJ1-2, with D uncertain. The ends were cut back, 8 bases at V and 4 bases at J, with 26 bases in the middle. Germline lookup yields CDR1 LNHDA and CDR2 SQIVND (reference sequence). This CDR3 is 17 amino acids long. In DNA form, the CDR3 reads TGTGCCAGTCGGCGAGTTGGGAGGGAGGCCCGACCCTATGGCTACACCTTC. Translation: CASRRVGREARPYGYTF.

The rearrangement uses TRBV7-2 and TRBJ1-2; D is uncertain. Trimming cost V 5 bases and J 14 bases, with 21 bases left between them. The CDR3 is 13 residues long. The germline CDR1 and CDR2 sequences are SGHTA and FQGNSA. Here the CDR3 DNA reads TGTGCCAGCAGCCTGGCTGAGGGAGGAGTTCGGACCTTC. It specifies CASSLAEGGVRTF.

This chain links TRBV6-5 with TRBJ1-1; TRBD1 matches at 7 bases. The CDR3 loop spans 14 amino acids. With 5 bases clipped from V and 5 bases from J, the junction kept 8 bases outside the gene matches. The V gene's germline CDR1 is MNHEY and CDR2 SVGAGI. CDR3 sequence: CASSRQGFGTEAFF. The CDR3 DNA follows: TGTGCCAGCAGTCGACAGGGTTTCGGGACTGAAGCTTTCTTT.

The chain couples TRBV9 to TRBJ1-4, with 9 bases fitting TRBD1. CDR1 is SGDLS, CDR2 YYNGEE, per germline. Trimming at V came to 0 bases and at J to 3 bases, leaving 3 bases not matched to a gene. The CDR3 covers 16 residues. CDR3 amino acids: CASSVEQGAANEKLFF. The DNA for the CDR3 is TGTGCCAGCAGCGTAGAACAGGGGGCGGCTAATGAAAAACTGTTTTTT.

The V gene is TRBV28, the J gene TRBJ1-5, with TRBD1 as a possible D gene (6 bases). This CDR3 spans 14 amino acids. Looked up from germline, CDR1 is MDHEN and CDR2 is SYDVKM. Trimming took 8 bases from V and 4 from J, leaving 15 bases between them. The DNA for the CDR3 is TGTGCCAGCTTTCCCGGGACACATAATCAGCCCCAGCATTTT. Translation: CASFPGTHNQPQHF.

J is TRBJ2-7 and V is TRBV5-1; D is unresolved. Germline V gives CDR1 SGHRS, CDR2 YFSETQ. Trimming took 4 bases from V and 2 from J, leaving 16 bases between them. This CDR3 has 15 residues. CDR3 amino acids: CASSPYSDGTYEQYF. The DNA of the CDR3 is TGCGCCAGCAGCCCCTACTCCGACGGTACCTACGAGCAGTACTTC.

The gene calls are TRBV2 and TRBJ1-2, with D maybe TRBD1 (5 bases). From germline, CDR1 is SNHLY and CDR2 FYNNEI. CDR3 size: 14 residues. The germline V and J ends were trimmed by 2 bases and 8 bases, with 15 bases remaining between them. As DNA, the CDR3 is TGTGCCAGCAGTGAATTCGGAGGGGAGGAAGGCTACACCTTC. As protein: CASSEFGGEEGYTF.

Comment on this clone: The sample has other DNA sequences that encode this CDR3 too. This chain's CDR3 is CASRLAGEETQYF. CDR3 nucleotide sequence: TGTGCCAGCAGGCTAGCGGGAGAAGAGACCCAGTACTTC. The chain recombines TRBV28 with TRBJ2-5; 10 bases line up with TRBD2. The length of the CDR3 is 13 residues. Trimming cost V 6 bases and J 3 bases; bases outside gene matches: 1. Germline V gene data show CDR1 as MDHEN and CDR2 as SYDVKM. Complete variable domain (other parts from reference TRBV28 and TRBJ2-5): DVKVTQSSRYLVKRTGEKVFLECVQDMDHENMFWYRQDPGLGLRLIYFSYDVKMKEKGDIPEGYSVSREKKERFSLILESASTNQTSMYLCASRLAGEETQYFGPGTRLLVL.

The chain has TRBV2 and TRBJ2-7; 7 nucleotides line up with TRBD1. Germline V CDR1 and CDR2: SNHLY, FYNNEI. The V segment lost 0 bases and the J segment 7 bases; nucleotides outside the gene matches: 6. This CDR3 has 14 residues. CDR3 protein: CASSEAFAGGEQYF. Written as DNA, the CDR3 is TGTGCCAGCAGTGAAGCTTTTGCAGGGGGAGAGCAGTACTTC.

The V gene is TRBV28, the J gene TRBJ1-5, with D unresolved. The V gene's germline CDR1 is MDHEN and CDR2 SYDVKM. CDR3 length: 13 residues. V dropped 1 base and J dropped 9 bases, with 10 bases sitting between them. The CDR3 sequence is CASSLSGPRPQHF. CDR3 nucleotides: TGTGCCAGCAGTTTATCTGGGCCCAGGCCCCAGCATTTT.

This chain joins TRBV6-6 and TRBJ2-1, with D hard to call. This CDR3 comprises 13 residues. V lost 6 bases and J 9 bases, leaving 15 bases between the germline ends. Germline assignment: CDR1 MNHNY and CDR2 SVGAGI (reference sequence). CDR3 residues: CASSPSKLGEQFF. DNA of the CDR3: TGTGCCAGCAGCCCCTCCAAACTGGGTGAGCAGTTCTTC.

This chain joins TRBV11-2 and TRBJ2-1; TRBD2 is a possible D gene (5 bases). V was shortened by 4 bases and J by 3 bases, with 10 bases between the two germline ends. Germline-derived CDR1 and CDR2 are SGHAT and FQNNGV. The CDR3 is 14 amino acids. CDR3 DNA: TGTGCCAGCAGCTCCTCTCGGGACTACAATGAGCAGTTCTTC. This gives the protein CASSSSRDYNEQFF. Using reference TRBV11-2 and TRBJ2-1 for the parts outside the CDR3, the full variable domain is EAGVAQSPRYKIIEKRQSVAFWCNPISGHATLYWYQQILGQGPKLLIQFQNNGVVDDSQLPKDRFSAERLKGVDSTLKIQPAKLEDSAVYLCASSSSRDYNEQFFGPGTRLTVL.

The genes are TRBV7-9 and TRBJ1-2; D remains ambiguous. V lost 4 bases, J lost 6 bases, and 12 bases lay in between. The CDR3 has 13 residues. Germline CDR1 reads SEHNR; CDR2 reads FQNEAQ (reference sequence). The CDR3 is CASSYGGHHGYTF. CDR3 sequence (DNA): TGTGCCAGCAGCTACGGCGGGCACCATGGCTACACCTTC.

This chain joins TRBV9 and TRBJ2-2; D remains ambiguous. The CDR3 runs to 14 residues. Trimming took off 2 bases at V and 3 bases at J, with 8 bases between the two ends. The germline V gene encodes CDR1 SGDLS and CDR2 YYNGEE. In DNA form, the CDR3 reads TGTGCCAGCAGCGTCGTTCCTTACACCGGGGAGCTGTTTTTT. This encodes CASSVVPYTGELFF.

This chain uses TRBV7-3 with TRBJ1-6; D is unresolved. V was clipped by 2 bases and J by 8 bases, with 10 bases between them. CDR1 SGHTA and CDR2 FQGTGA come from the germline V gene. There are 14 residues in the CDR3. The CDR3 nucleotides read TGTGCCAGCAGCTTAGGTGGACGTGATTCACCCCTCCACTTT. Protein: CASSLGGRDSPLHF.

The V and J genes are TRBV11-2 and TRBJ1-4; a weak D match, TRBD1 (6 bases). The CDR3 is 14 amino acids. The V end lost 6 bases, the J end lost 1 base, and 9 bases lay between the germline ends. The germline V gene encodes CDR1 SGHAT and CDR2 FQNNGV. The CDR3 DNA follows: TGTGCCAGCAGAGAAGGGGGAACTAATGAAAAACTGTTTTTT. This sequence encodes CASREGGTNEKLFF. Supplemented by reference TRBV11-2 and TRBJ1-4, the full variable domain reads EAGVAQSPRYKIIEKRQSVAFWCNPISGHATLYWYQQILGQGPKLLIQFQNNGVVDDSQLPKDRFSAERLKGVDSTLKIQPAKLEDSAVYLCASREGGTNEKLFFGSGTQLSVL.

The chain combines TRBV11-3 with TRBJ2-1; D unclear. Trimming stripped 4 bases from V and 5 bases from J, with 12 bases between. CDR3 length equals 14 residues. The germline gives CDR1 SGHNT, CDR2 YENEEA. For the CDR3, the DNA is TGTGCCAGCAGCTCCTCGAGTCAGCACAATGAGCAGTTCTTC. Its protein is CASSSSSQHNEQFF.

The V call is TRBV30, the J call TRBJ1-4; 8 bases line up with TRBD1. This CDR3 has 11 residues. Germline loops: CDR1 GTSNPN, CDR2 SVGIG (reference sequence). The trim removed 5 bases at V and 14 bases at J, leaving 7 bases unmatched. CDR3 DNA sequence: TGTGCCTGGGCAACAGGGGGAGGGCTGTTTTTT. This codes for CAWATGGGLFF.

This rearrangement joins TRBV6-1 to TRBJ2-5; possibly TRBD2 for D (5 bases). CDR1 and CDR2 from the germline V gene are MNHNS and SASEGT. CDR3 length: 14 amino acids. Trimming shortened V by 6 bases and J by 7 bases, and 18 bases separated the two germline ends. The DNA of the CDR3 is TGTGCCAGCAGCTACTGGACTGAGGGCGGGACCCAGTACTTC. Translation gives CASSYWTEGGTQYF.